The subject of this entry is one T cell receptor (beta chain). V was pared by 9 bases and J by 7 bases, with 17 bases of the junction left unmatched. CDR1 and CDR2 from the germline V gene are MNHNY and SVGAGI (reference sequence). The CDR3 consists of 15 residues. As originally analysed: Nucleated cell counts were estimated from reference gene primer amplification. Repertoires were generated with immunoSEQ multiplex PCR, while TCRdb's copy carries only in-frame clones and drops some. V and J calls and clone size come straight from that table; D and trimming were deduced from the DNA. The table records 20,000 to 25,000 clones, roughly 83% of them present only once. The data are from a study of blood T cell repertoires in COVID-19.

Material: peripheral blood. The receptor comes from a man between 65 and 85 years old with acute or convalescent COVID-19. V gene TRBV6-6 combines with J gene TRBJ2-7, with 8 bases fitting TRBD1. CDR3 residues: CASSNPGTGLGEQYF. The CDR3 coding sequence is TGTGCCAGTTCTAACCCCGGGACAGGCCTGGGGGAGCAGTACTTC.